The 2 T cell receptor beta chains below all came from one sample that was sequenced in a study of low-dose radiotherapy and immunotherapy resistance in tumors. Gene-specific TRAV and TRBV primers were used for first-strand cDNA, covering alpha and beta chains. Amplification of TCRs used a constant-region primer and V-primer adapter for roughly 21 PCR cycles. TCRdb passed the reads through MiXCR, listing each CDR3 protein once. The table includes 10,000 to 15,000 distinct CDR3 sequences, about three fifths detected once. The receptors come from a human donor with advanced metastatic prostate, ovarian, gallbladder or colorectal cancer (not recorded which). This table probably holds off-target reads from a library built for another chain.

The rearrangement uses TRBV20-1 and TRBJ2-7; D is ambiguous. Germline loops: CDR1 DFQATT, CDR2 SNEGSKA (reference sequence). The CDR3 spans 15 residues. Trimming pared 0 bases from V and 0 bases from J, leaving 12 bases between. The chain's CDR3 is CSARDLERPSYEQYF. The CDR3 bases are TGCAGTGCTAGAGATCTGGAACGACCCTCCTACGAGCAGTACTTC.

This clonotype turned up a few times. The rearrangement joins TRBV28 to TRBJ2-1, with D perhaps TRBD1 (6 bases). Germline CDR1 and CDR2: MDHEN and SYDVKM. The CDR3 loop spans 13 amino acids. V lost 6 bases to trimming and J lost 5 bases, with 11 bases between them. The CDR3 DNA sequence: TGTGCCAGCAGCGACAGGCCCCACAATGAGCAGTTCTTC. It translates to CASSDRPHNEQFF.